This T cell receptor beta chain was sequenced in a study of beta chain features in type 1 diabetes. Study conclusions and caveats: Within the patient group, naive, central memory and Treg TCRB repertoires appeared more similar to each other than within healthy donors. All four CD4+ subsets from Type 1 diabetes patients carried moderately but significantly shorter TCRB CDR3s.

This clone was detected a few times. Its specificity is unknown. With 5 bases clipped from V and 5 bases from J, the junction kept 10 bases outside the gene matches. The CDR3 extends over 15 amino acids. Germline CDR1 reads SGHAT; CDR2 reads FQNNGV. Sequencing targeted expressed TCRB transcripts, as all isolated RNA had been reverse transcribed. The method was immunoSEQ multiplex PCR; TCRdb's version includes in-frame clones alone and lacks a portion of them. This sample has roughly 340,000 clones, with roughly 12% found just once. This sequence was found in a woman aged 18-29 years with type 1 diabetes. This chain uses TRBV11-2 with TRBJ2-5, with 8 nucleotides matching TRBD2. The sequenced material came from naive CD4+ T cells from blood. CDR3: CASSPRGSGVETQYF. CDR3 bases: TGTGCCAGCAGCCCGCGCGGTAGCGGGGTCGAGACCCAGTACTTC.